The next 21 T cell receptor beta chains were all read from a single sample in a study of cytomegalovirus exposure and HLA in healthy donors. Amplification used 60 Vbeta primers and 13 Jbeta primers. Some clones are missing from TCRdb's copy, which holds only in-frame ones; the method was immunoSEQ multiplex PCR. The profile shows about 190,000 clones, around 67% of them singletons. Sequencing used PBMCs. Source of these receptors: a woman under 40 in good health and CMV-seropositive.

On this clone: The junction and the germline gene differ at one end; a read error may be behind it. This chain connects TRBV7-9 to TRBJ2-7, with a possible D match to TRBD2 (6 bases). Per germline, CDR1 SEHNR and CDR2 FQNEAQ (reference sequence). The CDR3 is 14 residues long. CDR3 region: CSSSLAREAYEQYF. In nucleotides, the CDR3 is TGTTCCAGCAGCTTGGCAAGGGAGGCCTACGAGCAGTACTTC.

The rearrangement uses TRBV7-9 and TRBJ2-3; D perhaps matches TRBD2 (7 bases). The germline V and J ends were trimmed by 5 bases and 5 bases, with 20 bases remaining between them. CDR1 SEHNR and CDR2 FQNEAQ come from the germline V gene (reference sequence). CDR3 size: 16 residues. CDR3: CASSKIQRGGGDTQYF. CDR3 DNA sequence: TGTGCCAGCAGCAAAATTCAACGGGGAGGGGGAGATACGCAGTATTTT.

The genes are TRBV6-1 and TRBJ2-7, with a possible D match to TRBD1 (6 bases). Deletions cut 3 bases from V and 7 bases from J, with 16 bases between. Germline V gives CDR1 MNHNS, CDR2 SASEGT. The CDR3 is 14 residues long. CDR3 region: CASSETGTPPEQYF. CDR3 coding DNA: TGTGCCAGCAGTGAGACCGGGACACCCCCTGAGCAGTACTTC.

This rearrangement joins TRBV7-2 to TRBJ2-7; 11 bases are shared with TRBD1. The ends lost 6 bases at V and 4 bases at J; junction bases unmatched: 8. The CDR3 is 15 amino acids. CDR1 is SGHTA, CDR2 FQGNSA, per germline. CDR3 region: CASSRTGTGGYEQYF. In DNA form, the CDR3 reads TGTGCCAGCAGTCGTACCGGGACAGGGGGATACGAGCAGTACTTC.

This clone was found a few times. The V gene is TRBV5-1, the J gene TRBJ2-1; the match to TRBD1 covers 10 bases. Germline trimming cut 4 bases from V and 6 bases from J; bases unmatched to any gene: 10. The CDR3 consists of 16 residues. Germline CDR1 reads SGHRS; CDR2 reads YFSETQ. CDR3 bases: TGCGCCAGCAGCCCGCGGGGACAGGGGTTGAGCAATGAGCAGTTCTTC. Translation: CASSPRGQGLSNEQFF.

This clone was recorded a few times. The V call is TRBV30, the J call TRBJ1-2, with unresolved D. The CDR3 is made up of 14 amino acids. V shed 0 bases and J shed 4 bases, with 12 bases lying between them. Per germline, CDR1 GTSNPN and CDR2 SVGIG (reference sequence). CDR3 DNA: TGTGCCTGGAGTGTAAGAGGTGGAGGCTATGGCTACACCTTC. Its protein is CAWSVRGGGYGYTF.

This chain links TRBV11-2 with TRBJ2-3; D is undetermined. CDR1 is SGHAT and CDR2 is FQNNGV in the germline V gene. V was shortened by 2 bases and J by 10 bases, with 13 bases between the two germline ends. The CDR3 spans 13 residues. CDR3 residues: CASSLNAESAQYF. CDR3 nucleotide sequence: TGTGCCAGCAGCTTAAATGCTGAGTCCGCGCAGTATTTT.

This clone was picked up a small number of times. The rearrangement links TRBV5-1 to TRBJ1-4, with D uncertain. Per germline, CDR1 SGHRS and CDR2 YFSETQ. The V end was cut by 4 bases, the J end by 10 bases, with 17 bases between. The CDR3 is made up of 14 amino acids. Here the CDR3 reads CASSPPGGTAKLFF. CDR3 nucleotides: TGCGCCAGCAGCCCCCCGGGAGGAACGGCAAAACTGTTTTTT.

This rearrangement joins TRBV5-4 to TRBJ2-3; D gene uncertain. This CDR3 region has 16 residues. CDR1 and CDR2 from the germline V gene are SGHNT and YYREEE (reference sequence). Trimming removed 4 bases from V and 0 bases from J, with 15 bases in between. The CDR3 sequence is CASSPRLTGSTDTQYF. In DNA form, the CDR3 reads TGTGCCAGCAGCCCAAGATTAACCGGTAGCACAGATACGCAGTATTTT.

Worth noting for this clone: Compared with germline, one end of the junction differs, possibly owing to a read error. The chain is built from TRBV7-9 and TRBJ2-1, with 8 nucleotides matching TRBD2. Germline V lookup: CDR1 SEHNR, CDR2 FQNEAQ (reference sequence). The length of the CDR3 is 17 residues. CDR3 in amino acids: CASSLGVAGSSCNEQFF. CDR3 nucleotides: TGTGCCAGCAGCTTAGGAGTAGCGGGGTCCTCCTGCAATGAGCAGTTCTTC.

V and J are TRBV5-4 and TRBJ1-2, with a tentative D call TRBD1 (5 bases). Germline CDR1 SGHNT, CDR2 YYREEE (reference sequence). Trimming cost V 6 bases and J 4 bases, with 13 bases left between them. The CDR3 totals 13 residues. CDR3 DNA sequence: TGTGCCAGCAATGTCGGAACAGGCTATGGCTACACCTTC. Amino acid sequence: CASNVGTGYGYTF. The variable domain in full, with the rest retrieved from reference TRBV5-4 and TRBJ1-2, is ETGVTQSPTHLIKTRGQQVTLRCSSQSGHNTVSWYQQALGQGPQFIFQYYREEENGRGNFPPRFSGLQFPNYSSELNVNALELDDSALYLCASNVGTGYGYTFGSGTRLTVV.

The rearrangement joins TRBV2 to TRBJ2-5; 8 bases match TRBD2. Germline CDR1 is SNHLY and CDR2 is FYNNEI. V was pared by 6 bases and J by 1 base, with 4 bases of the junction left unmatched. This CDR3 is built from 14 residues. The CDR3 spells CASSDTSGQETQYF. The DNA of the CDR3 is TGTGCCAGCAGCGATACTAGCGGCCAAGAGACCCAGTACTTC.

V and J are TRBV5-6 and TRBJ2-1, with TRBD2 identical over 7 bases. The V gene end was trimmed by 4 bases and the J gene end by 6 bases; junction bases not matched to a gene: 10. Germline assignment: CDR1 SGHDT and CDR2 YYEEEE. CDR3 length equals 15 residues. This CDR3 reads CASSLLAGPGNEQFF. As DNA, the CDR3 is TGTGCCAGCAGCCTATTAGCGGGCCCGGGCAATGAGCAGTTCTTC.

This clone showed up just a few times. V usage is TRBV4-2 and J usage is TRBJ1-4, with D tentatively TRBD1 (5 bases). Germline CDR1 and CDR2: LGHNA and YNFKEQ. Trimming cost V 0 bases and J 1 base, with 12 bases left between them. The CDR3 has 17 amino acids. CDR3 protein: CASSQEGLLGTNEKLFF. The CDR3 nucleotides are TGTGCCAGCAGCCAAGAGGGACTCTTAGGAACTAATGAAAAACTGTTTTTT.

The rearrangement links TRBV6-4 to TRBJ2-5; D unclear. The J call may be in error: the DNA end matches TRBJ2-7 better. The CDR3 loop spans 18 amino acids. CDR1 and CDR2 (germline): MRHNA, SNTAGT. CDR3 loop: CASSDGEDSTHPFYEQYF. CDR3 DNA: TGTGCCAGCAGTGACGGTGAAGATTCTACCCACCCCTTTTACGAGCAGTACTTC.

Only a few counts were recorded for this clone. At one boundary the junction diverges from the germline segment, which might be a read error. The chain joins TRBV7-9 to TRBJ2-7; TRBD2 aligns across 8 bases. From germline, CDR1 is SEHNR and CDR2 FQNEAQ (reference sequence). The CDR3 has 15 residues. Written as DNA, the CDR3 is TGTTCCAGCAGCTCGGGACTAGGGAGGGCCTACGAGCAGTACTTC. This translates into CSSSSGLGRAYEQYF.

V is TRBV27 and J is TRBJ2-1; 10 bases align to TRBD2. The germline V gene encodes CDR1 MNHEY and CDR2 SMNVEV (reference sequence). This CDR3 spans 16 amino acids. The V gene end was trimmed by 0 bases and the J gene end by 6 bases; junction bases not matched to a gene: 5. CDR3 coding DNA: TGTGCCAGCAGTTTATCAGGGACTAGCGAGGGCAATGAGCAGTTCTTC. This encodes CASSLSGTSEGNEQFF.

This chain joins TRBV6-6 and TRBJ2-3, with D perhaps TRBD2 (6 bases). This CDR3 is built from 15 residues. Trimming removed 7 bases at V and 4 bases at J, with 18 bases between. The germline V gene encodes CDR1 MNHNY and CDR2 SVGAGI (reference sequence). The CDR3, as DNA: TGTGCCAGCAAGGGTAGCGGATCCCCCTCAGATACGCAGTATTTT. It yields the protein CASKGSGSPSDTQYF.

The chain is built from TRBV6-1 and TRBJ2-1; 11 bases line up with TRBD2. CDR1 MNHNS and CDR2 SASEGT come from the germline V gene. CDR3 size: 15 residues. Unmatched junction bases numbered 6, after V lost 5 bases and J lost 6 bases. CDR3 amino acids: CASSWELAGVNEQFF. Written as DNA, the CDR3 is TGTGCCAGCAGTTGGGAACTAGCGGGAGTCAATGAGCAGTTCTTC.

In this sample, this clone turned up once. The chain employs TRBV7-2 and TRBJ2-2, with TRBD2 identical over 7 bases. V lost 5 bases and J lost 7; bases outside the gene matches: 13. Germline CDR1 and CDR2: SGHTA and FQGNSA. CDR3 size: 16 residues. The CDR3 is CASSLVDSGPIGELFF. The DNA of the CDR3 is TGTGCCAGCAGCCTTGTCGATAGCGGGCCGATCGGGGAGCTGTTTTTT.

This sequence joins TRBV10-1 and TRBJ1-6; maybe TRBD1 (5 bases). The CDR3 runs 14 residues. Trimming cost V 0 bases and J 7 bases, with 7 bases left between them. Germline lookup yields CDR1 WNHNN and CDR2 SYGVQD (reference sequence). The CDR3 is CASSESRGNSPLHF. The CDR3 DNA sequence: TGCGCCAGCAGTGAGTCACGGGGGAATTCACCCCTCCACTTT.